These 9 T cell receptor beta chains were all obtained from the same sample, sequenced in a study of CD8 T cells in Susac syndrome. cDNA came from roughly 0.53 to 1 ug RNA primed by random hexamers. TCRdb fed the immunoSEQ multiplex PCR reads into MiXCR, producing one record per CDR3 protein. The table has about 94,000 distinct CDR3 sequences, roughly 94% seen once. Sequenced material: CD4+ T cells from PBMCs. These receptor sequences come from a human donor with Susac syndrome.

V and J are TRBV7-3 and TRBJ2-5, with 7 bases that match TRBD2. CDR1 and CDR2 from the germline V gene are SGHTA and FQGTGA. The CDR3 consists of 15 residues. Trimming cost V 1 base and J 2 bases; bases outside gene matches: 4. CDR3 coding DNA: TGTGCCAGCAGCTTAAATCCTAGCGGTCAAGAGACCCAGTACTTC. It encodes CASSLNPSGQETQYF.

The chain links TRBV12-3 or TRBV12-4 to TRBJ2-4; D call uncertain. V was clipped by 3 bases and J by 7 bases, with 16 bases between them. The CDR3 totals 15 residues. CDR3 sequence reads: CASSLWGLGMNIQYF. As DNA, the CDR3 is TGTGCCAGCAGTTTGTGGGGATTAGGGATGAACATTCAGTACTTC.

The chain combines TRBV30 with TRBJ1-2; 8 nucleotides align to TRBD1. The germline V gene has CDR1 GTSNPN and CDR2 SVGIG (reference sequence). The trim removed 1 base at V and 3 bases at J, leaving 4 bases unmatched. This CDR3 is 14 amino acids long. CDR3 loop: CAWSGYRGDYGYTF. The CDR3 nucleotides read TGTGCCTGGAGTGGCTACAGGGGGGACTATGGCTACACCTTC.

The CDR3 nucleotides are TGTGCCAGCAGCCGACAAAGCGGGGGGCCCCCATACAATGAGCAGTTCTTC. Translation: CASSRQSGGPPYNEQFF. The chain recombines TRBV7-2 with TRBJ2-1, with 9 bases that match TRBD2. The CDR3 extends over 17 amino acids. V lost 5 bases, J lost 4 bases, and 12 bases stayed unmatched. Germline V gives CDR1 SGHTA, CDR2 FQGNSA.

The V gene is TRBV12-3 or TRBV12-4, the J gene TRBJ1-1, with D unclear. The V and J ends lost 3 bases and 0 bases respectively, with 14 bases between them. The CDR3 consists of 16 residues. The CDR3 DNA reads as TGTGCCAGCAGTTTCCTGGGGAGTTACATGAACACTGAAGCTTTCTTT. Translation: CASSFLGSYMNTEAFF.

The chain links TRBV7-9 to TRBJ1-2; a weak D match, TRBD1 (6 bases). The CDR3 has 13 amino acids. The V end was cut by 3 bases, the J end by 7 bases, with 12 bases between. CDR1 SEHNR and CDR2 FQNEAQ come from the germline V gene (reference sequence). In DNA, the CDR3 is TGTGCCAGCAGCTTCCCCGGGGGGGCTGGCTACACCTTC. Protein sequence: CASSFPGGAGYTF.

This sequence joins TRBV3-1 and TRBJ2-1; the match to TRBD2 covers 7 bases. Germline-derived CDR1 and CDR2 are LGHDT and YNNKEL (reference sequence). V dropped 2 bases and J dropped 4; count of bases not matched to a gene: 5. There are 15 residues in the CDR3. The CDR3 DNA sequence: TGTGCCAGCAGCCAAATAGCGGGCAGGTACAATGAGCAGTTCTTC. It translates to CASSQIAGRYNEQFF.

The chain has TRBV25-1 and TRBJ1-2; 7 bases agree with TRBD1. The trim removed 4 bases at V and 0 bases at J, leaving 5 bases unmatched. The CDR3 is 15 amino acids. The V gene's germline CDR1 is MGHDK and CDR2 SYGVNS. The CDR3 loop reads CASSGYDRANYGYTF. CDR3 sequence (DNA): TGTGCCAGCAGTGGGTACGACAGGGCTAACTATGGCTACACCTTC.

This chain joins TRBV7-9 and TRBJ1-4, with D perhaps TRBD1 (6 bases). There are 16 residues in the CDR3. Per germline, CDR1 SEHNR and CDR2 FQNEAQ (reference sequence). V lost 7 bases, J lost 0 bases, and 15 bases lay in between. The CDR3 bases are TGTGCCAGCACCCTTTTGGGGGACACAACTAATGAAAAACTGTTTTTT. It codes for CASTLLGDTTNEKLFF.